A selection of T cell receptor beta chains follows, all from one sample in a study of T cell repertoires in cytomegalovirus infection. TCRdb reanalysed the reads using MiXCR and keeps one entry per CDR3 protein. The sample includes around 330,000 distinct CDR3 sequences, about a sixth of them seen just once. What was sequenced was PBMCs. All receptors derive from a human donor in good health (CMV status not recorded). Some clones in this sample may be carry-over from other donors' samples. The CDR3 runs from the conserved cysteine through the conserved F or W. The D gene is left open where the match is weak. Clone size is given for some rows only: seen once, a few or many times, or a class if the clone is expanded.

few	TRBJ1-1	TRBD1	TRBV6-5	TGTGCCAGCAACAGGGGCTACGGTGAAGCTTTCTTT	CASNRGYGEAFF
.	TRBJ2-1	.	TRBV2	TGTGCCAGCAGTGAGTGGCAGGGCCCAAATGAGCAGTTCTTC	CASSEWQGPNEQFF
many	TRBJ1-5	.	TRBV7-2	TGTGCCAGCAGCTTAGGGCCAGGGTCTCATCAGCCCCAGCATTTT	CASSLGPGSHQPQHF
many	TRBJ2-3	TRBD2	TRBV10-3	TGTGCCATCAGTGGGAGGACTAGCGGGGGTAGCACAGATACGCAGTATTTT	CAISGRTSGGSTDTQYF
few	TRBJ1-2	.	TRBV20-1	TGCAGTGCTAGATCGGGTCCCGCAGGGTGGGCGTATGGCTACACCTTC	CSARSGPAGWAYGYTF
.	TRBJ2-3	.	TRBV6-1	TGTGCCAGCAGTGAAGAGCCCCGCACAGATACGCAGTATTTT	CASSEEPRTDTQYF
.	TRBJ2-2	.	TRBV27	TGTGCCAGCAGTCAACAGAAGGACATAATATACACCGGGGAGCTGTTTTTT	CASSQQKDIIYTGELFF
.	TRBJ2-1	TRBD2	TRBV12-3/TRBV12-4	TGTGCCAGCAGTTTTCAGCTCGGGGGGGGTAATGAGCAGTTCTTC	CASSFQLGGGNEQFF
.	TRBJ2-2	TRBD2	TRBV4-3	TGCGCCAGCAGCCAAGAGACTAGCGGATACACCGGGGAGCTGTTTTTT	CASSQETSGYTGELFF
.	TRBJ2-5	.	TRBV15	TGTGCCACCAGCTCCCGGGCAGAACAAGAGACCCAGTACTTC	CATSSRAEQETQYF
many	TRBJ2-4	.	TRBV4-2	TGTGCCAGCAGCCAAGATGAGAGTAGGCCGAACATTCAGTACTTC	CASSQDESRPNIQYF
once	TRBJ1-3	TRBD1	TRBV29-1	TGCAGCGCCGTGACAGGGGGTAACACCATATATTTT	CSAVTGGNTIYF
few	TRBJ2-1	TRBD2	TRBV3-1	TGTGCCAGCAGCCCGGGACTAGATACGATGCAGTTCTTC	CASSPGLDTMQFF
.	TRBJ2-1	.	TRBV10-3	TGTGCCATCAGTGTTGGGTCCAGCTCCTACAATGAGCAGTTCTTC	CAISVGSSSYNEQFF
many	TRBJ2-1	.	TRBV27	TGTGCCAGTTCCTTACAGAGCTCCTACAATGAGCAGTTCTTC	CASSLQSSYNEQFF
.	TRBJ2-7	.	TRBV18	TGTGCCAGCTCACCAGGGGGGATCGGCGAGCAGTACTTC	CASSPGGIGEQYF
.	TRBJ1-1	.	TRBV20-1	TGCAGTGCTAGAGATCCCATGCGGGGCGGGCACACTGAAGCTTTCTTT	CSARDPMRGGHTEAFF
.	TRBJ2-3	.	TRBV29-1	TGCAGCGTTGAATCGCCGGGAGATACGCAGTATTTT	CSVESPGDTQYF
few	TRBJ2-1	.	TRBV28	TGTGCCAGCAGTGGATTCAGGGCCCCGCGGGATGAGCAGTTCTTC	CASSGFRAPRDEQFF
.	TRBJ1-6	.	TRBV19	TGTGCCAGTAAAATGGGGGCAGCTGATTATAATTCACCCCTCCACTTT	CASKMGAADYNSPLHF
many	TRBJ2-1	.	TRBV7-2	TGTGCCAGCAGCTTAGCGCGGGGTATCCAGTATGAGCAGTTCTTC	CASSLARGIQYEQFF
.	TRBJ1-1	.	TRBV7-6	TGTGCCAGCAGCCCGGGGGTACACCCGAACACTGAAGCTTTCTTT	CASSPGVHPNTEAFF
many	TRBJ1-1	TRBD1	TRBV6-2/TRBV6-3	TGTGCCAGCAGTGGGACAGGGGGCCGGACTGAAGCTTTCTTT	CASSGTGGRTEAFF
once	TRBJ2-5	.	TRBV3-1	TGTGCCAGCAGCCGAAACTTCGGGACTCTCGAGACCCAGTACTTC	CASSRNFGTLETQYF
few	TRBJ2-7	.	TRBV6-5	TGTGCCAGCAGCGAGCAAGGGGACACGATCTACGAGCAGTACTTC	CASSEQGDTIYEQYF
many	TRBJ2-1	.	TRBV7-2	TGTGCCAGCAGCTTGTGGCCAGGGGACAATGAGCAGTTCTTC	CASSLWPGDNEQFF
few	TRBJ2-6	TRBD1	TRBV7-3	TGTGCCAGCAGGATGACAGGGTCTGGGGCCAACGTCCTGACTTTC	CASRMTGSGANVLTF
.	TRBJ1-5	.	TRBV3-1	TGTGCCAGCAGCCAAGAGGTGGGGGACAATCAGCCCCAGCATTTT	CASSQEVGDNQPQHF
many	TRBJ1-2	.	TRBV28	TGTGCCAGCAGTCGTTCCGGGACACTGGGGGGCTATGGCTACACCTTC	CASSRSGTLGGYGYTF
.	TRBJ1-3	.	TRBV20-1	TGCAGTGCTAGTTCCAGGGGCTCTGGAAACACCATATATTTT	CSASSRGSGNTIYF
few	TRBJ2-1	TRBD2	TRBV3-1	TGTGCCAGCAGCCAACTCGGTACTAGCGGGGGACTAAATGAGCAGTTCTTC	CASSQLGTSGGLNEQFF
few	TRBJ2-5	TRBD1	TRBV7-7	TGTGCTAGCAGCTTACAGACAGGGTTCCAAGAGACCCAGTACTTC	CASSLQTGFQETQYF
many	TRBJ2-7	TRBD1	TRBV7-8	TGTGCCAGCAGCTTACAGGGGACAGGGGAAATTCAGCAGTACTTC	CASSLQGTGEIQQYF
many	TRBJ2-5	.	TRBV7-2	TGTGCCAGCAGCTTAGAGCGACTAGATAGGGAGACCCAGTACTTC	CASSLERLDRETQYF
few	TRBJ2-5	TRBD2	TRBV29-1	TGCAGCGCCGACGGGACTAGCGGGCGAGAAGAGACCCAGTACTTC	CSADGTSGREETQYF
.	TRBJ1-5	.	TRBV12-3/TRBV12-4	TGTGCCAGCAGTTTCACAGGCAATCAGCCCCAGCATTTT	CASSFTGNQPQHF
few	TRBJ1-3	.	TRBV27	TGTGCCAGCAGGACGGCGTCTGGAAACACCATATATTTT	CASRTASGNTIYF
.	TRBJ1-1	TRBD1	TRBV19	TGTGCCAGTAGTAAAGGACAGGGGCGTACTGAAGCTTTCTTT	CASSKGQGRTEAFF
many	TRBJ1-1	TRBD1	TRBV12-3/TRBV12-4	TGTGCCAGCACTTCGACAGGGGGGTGGACTGAAGCTTTCTTT	CASTSTGGWTEAFF
.	TRBJ2-3	.	TRBV12-3/TRBV12-4	TGTGCCAGCAATCTAAAAATCGCGGGGAAAGGGCAAGATACGCAGTATTTT	CASNLKIAGKGQDTQYF
.	TRBJ2-2	.	TRBV28	TGTGCCAGTGAACAGGGCGACACCGGGGAGCTGTTTTTT	CASEQGDTGELFF
.	TRBJ1-2	TRBD1	TRBV7-9	TGTGCCAGCAGCCAGGGGGGGGGACAGGGCTATGGCTACACCTTC	CASSQGGGQGYGYTF
.	TRBJ1-4	TRBD1	TRBV28	TGTGCCAGCAGTTCTGGACAGGATCGTGAAAAACTGTTTTTT	CASSSGQDREKLFF
.	TRBJ2-3	.	TRBV20-1	TGCAGTGCTTTAGGTACAGATACGCAGTATTTT	CSALGTDTQYF
.	TRBJ2-3	TRBD2	TRBV4-2	TGTGCCAGCAGCCAAAGTACTAGCGGGGGGCCATATACGCAGTATTTT	CASSQSTSGGPYTQYF
.	TRBJ2-3	.	TRBV12-3/TRBV12-4	TGTGCCAGCAGCTACCACCAGGGCACAGATACGCAGTATTTT	CASSYHQGTDTQYF
few	TRBJ2-7	.	TRBV2	TGTGCCAGCAGATTCCGAGACACCGCCTACGAGCAGTACTTC	CASRFRDTAYEQYF